This entry describes one TCR beta chain. This record comes from a study of T cell changes during pregnancy in multiple sclerosis. Profiled with immunoSEQ multiplex PCR; TCRdb holds only in-frame clones, not every one. The sample lists approximately 40,000 clones; about 93% were seen once. Germline V gene lookup returns CDR1 SGHRS and CDR2 YFSETQ. The CDR3 has 14 residues. J gave up 8 bases and V 4 bases, and 9 bases lay outside the gene matches. The genes are TRBV5-1 and TRBJ2-4; TRBD1 matches 7 bases. The clonotype was recovered from a female donor in good health, enrolled as a control in a pregnancy study. Sequences were derived from CD4+ T cells from peripheral blood mononuclear cells, sampled in the third trimester of pregnancy. The CDR3 DNA reads TGCGCCAGCAGCCCAGGACAGGATGAAGACATTCAGTACTTC. Translated: CASSPGQDEDIQYF.